Detailed here is one T cell receptor (beta chain). No antigen is known for it. Every TCR beta cDNA library bore unique molecular identifiers. TCRdb processed the PCR reads anew with MiXCR; each CDR3 protein has one entry. The sample shows approximately 770,000 distinct CDR3 sequences, 35% to 55% of them seen only once. These data originate in a study of post-analysis software for immune sequencing data. As for the study in general: Courses of disease covered relapsing-remitting, secondary progressive and progressive-relapsing multiple sclerosis. Whole-study results and caveats: Patients carried 4 or 5 TRBV segments more frequently than controls did, and TRBV5-6, TRBV5-1 and TRBV20-1 were among them. Multiple sclerosis patients showed significantly lower normalized Chao1 diversity than controls did.

Between the trimmed V and J ends, which lost 3 bases and 1 base, there was a span of 13 bases. CDR1 DFQATT and CDR2 SNEGSKA come from the germline V gene (reference sequence). The CDR3 has 15 residues. Sample: blood. This sequence joins TRBV20-1 and TRBJ2-4; D unclear. The source of this sequence is a girl aged 5-17 years with multiple sclerosis. The CDR3 DNA reads as TGCAGTGCTAGTTTGGGATTGACGGCCAAAAACATTCAGTACTTC. Translation: CSASLGLTAKNIQYF.